This T cell receptor (beta chain) was retrieved from a study of vaccination effects on CD4 cells after COVID-19. Study summary: Samples that were drawn after vaccination came a median of 72 days after the second dose.

The ViraFEST assay expanded antigen-specific CD4+ T cells with viral peptide pools before sequencing. Following 10 days of culture, CD4+ T cells were isolated. Participants were given two doses of BNT162b2 or mRNA-1273 vaccine. Nucleocapsid antibodies were negative in the vaccine recipients, who had never had SARS-CoV-2 infection. Every well housed around 2 million PBMC, which grew in culture alongside 9 to 10 IU/ml IL-2 and roughly 10 ug/ml peptides. The table lists this clone with a few counts. The antigen is undetermined. The method was immunoSEQ multiplex PCR; TCRdb's version includes in-frame clones alone and lacks a portion of them. The data contain around 81,000 clones, around four fifths of them singletons. The sequences come from CD4+ T cells from PBMCs cultured with HCoV-OC43 spike peptides, collected after COVID-19 vaccination. Subset noted: HCoV-OC43 spike overlapping peptide pool stimulation. The TCR sequence derives from a human donor who received a COVID-19 vaccine.

CDR3: CASSPQANYGYTF. In DNA form, the CDR3 reads TGTGCCAGCAGCCCACAGGCTAACTATGGCTACACCTTC. The chain links TRBV7-3 to TRBJ1-2, with D perhaps TRBD1 (5 bases). From germline, CDR1 is SGHTA and CDR2 FQGTGA. The germline V and J ends were trimmed by 5 bases and 0 bases, with 7 bases remaining between them. This CDR3 region has 13 residues.